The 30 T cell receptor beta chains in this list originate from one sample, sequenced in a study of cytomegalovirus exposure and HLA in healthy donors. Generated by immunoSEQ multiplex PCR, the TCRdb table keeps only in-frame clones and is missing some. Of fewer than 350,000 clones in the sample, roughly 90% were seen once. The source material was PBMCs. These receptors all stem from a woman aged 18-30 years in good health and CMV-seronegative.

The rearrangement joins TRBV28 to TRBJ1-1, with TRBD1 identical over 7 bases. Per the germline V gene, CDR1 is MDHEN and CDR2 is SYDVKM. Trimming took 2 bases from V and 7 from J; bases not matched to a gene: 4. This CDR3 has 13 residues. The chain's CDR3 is CASSLRGQGEAFF. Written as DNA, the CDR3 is TGTGCCAGCAGTTTAAGGGGGCAAGGTGAAGCTTTCTTT.

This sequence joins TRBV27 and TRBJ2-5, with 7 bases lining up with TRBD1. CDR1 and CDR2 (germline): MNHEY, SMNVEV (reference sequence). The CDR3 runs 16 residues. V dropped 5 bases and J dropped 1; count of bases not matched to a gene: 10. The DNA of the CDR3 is TGTGCCAGCAGTCCCCGGACAGGAGGTTCCCAAGAGACCCAGTACTTC. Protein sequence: CASSPRTGGSQETQYF.

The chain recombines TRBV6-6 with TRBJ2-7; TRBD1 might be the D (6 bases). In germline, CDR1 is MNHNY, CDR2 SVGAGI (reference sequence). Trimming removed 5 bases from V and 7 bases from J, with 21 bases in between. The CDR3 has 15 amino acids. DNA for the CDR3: TGTGCCAGCAGTAAGAAGACAGGCCCCCCCCGGGAGCAGTACTTC. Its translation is CASSKKTGPPREQYF.

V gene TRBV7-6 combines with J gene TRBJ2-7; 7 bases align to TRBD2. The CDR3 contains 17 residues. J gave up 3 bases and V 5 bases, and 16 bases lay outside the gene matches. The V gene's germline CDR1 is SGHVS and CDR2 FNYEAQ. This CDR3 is CASSAKAGLVRGYEQYF. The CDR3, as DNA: TGTGCCAGCAGCGCAAAAGCCGGACTAGTGAGGGGCTACGAGCAGTACTTC.

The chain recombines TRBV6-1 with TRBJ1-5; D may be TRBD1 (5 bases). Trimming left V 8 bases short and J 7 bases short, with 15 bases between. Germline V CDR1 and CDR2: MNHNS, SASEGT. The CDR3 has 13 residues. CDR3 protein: CASGGNRWQPQHF. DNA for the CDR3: TGTGCCAGCGGGGGGAACAGGTGGCAGCCCCAGCATTTT.

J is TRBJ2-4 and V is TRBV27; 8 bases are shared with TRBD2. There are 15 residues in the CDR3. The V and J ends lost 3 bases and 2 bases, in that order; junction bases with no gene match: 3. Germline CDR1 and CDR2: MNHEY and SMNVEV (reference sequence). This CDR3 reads CASSLSGGTKNIQYF. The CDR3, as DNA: TGTGCCAGCAGTTTGTCGGGGGGGACCAAAAACATTCAGTACTTC.

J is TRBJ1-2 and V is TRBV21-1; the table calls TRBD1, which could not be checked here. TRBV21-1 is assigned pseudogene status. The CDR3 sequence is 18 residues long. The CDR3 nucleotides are TGTGCCAGCAGCAAAGGCAGGGGGCAAGCAACTGGGAGAGATGGCTACACCTTC. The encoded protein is CASSKGRGQATGRDGYTF.

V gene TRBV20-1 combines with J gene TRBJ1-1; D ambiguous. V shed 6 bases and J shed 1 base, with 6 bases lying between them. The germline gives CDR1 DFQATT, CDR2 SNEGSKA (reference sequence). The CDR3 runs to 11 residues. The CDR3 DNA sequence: TGCAGTGCCCTCGGGAACACTGAAGCTTTCTTT. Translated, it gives CSALGNTEAFF.

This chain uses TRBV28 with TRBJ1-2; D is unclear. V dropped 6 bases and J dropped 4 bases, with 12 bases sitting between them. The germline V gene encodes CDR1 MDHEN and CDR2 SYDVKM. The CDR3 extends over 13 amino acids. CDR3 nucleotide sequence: TGTGCCAGCAGCCGAGGGCAGGTCTATGGCTACACCTTC. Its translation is CASSRGQVYGYTF.

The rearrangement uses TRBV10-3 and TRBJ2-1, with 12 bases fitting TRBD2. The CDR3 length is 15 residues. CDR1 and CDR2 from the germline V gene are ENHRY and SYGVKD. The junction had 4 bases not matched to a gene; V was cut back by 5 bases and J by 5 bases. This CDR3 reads CAISPGLAGNNEQFF. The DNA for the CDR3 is TGTGCCATCAGTCCGGGACTAGCGGGCAACAATGAGCAGTTCTTC.

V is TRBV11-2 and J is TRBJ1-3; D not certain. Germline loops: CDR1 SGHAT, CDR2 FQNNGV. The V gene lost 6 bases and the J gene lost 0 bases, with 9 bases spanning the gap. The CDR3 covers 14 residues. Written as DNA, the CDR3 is TGTGCCAGCAGTAGAGAGAGCTCTGGAAACACCATATATTTT. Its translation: CASSRESSGNTIYF.

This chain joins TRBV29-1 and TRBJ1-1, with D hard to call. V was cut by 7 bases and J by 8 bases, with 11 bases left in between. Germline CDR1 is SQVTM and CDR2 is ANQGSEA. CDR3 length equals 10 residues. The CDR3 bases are TGCAGCGCCGGAGGCAACGAAGCTTTCTTT. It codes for CSAGGNEAFF. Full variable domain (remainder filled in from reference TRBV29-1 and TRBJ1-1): SAVISQKPSRDICQRGTSLTIQCQVDSQVTMMFWYRQQPGQSLTLIATANQGSEATYESGFVIDKFPISRPNLTFSTLTVSNMSPEDSSIYLCSAGGNEAFFGQGTRLTVV.

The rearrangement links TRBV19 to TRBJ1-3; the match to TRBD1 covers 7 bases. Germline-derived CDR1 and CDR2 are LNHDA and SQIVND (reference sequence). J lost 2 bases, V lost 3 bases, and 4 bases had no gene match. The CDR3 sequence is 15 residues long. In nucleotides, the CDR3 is TGTGCCAGTAGTATCCAGGGGGGAGCTGGAAACACCATATATTTT. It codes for CASSIQGGAGNTIYF.

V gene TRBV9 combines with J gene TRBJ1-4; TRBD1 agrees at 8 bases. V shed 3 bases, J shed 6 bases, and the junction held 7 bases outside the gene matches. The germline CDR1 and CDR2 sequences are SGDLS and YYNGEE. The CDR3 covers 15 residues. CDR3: CASSAMDRVYEKLFF. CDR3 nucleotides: TGTGCCAGCAGCGCGATGGACAGGGTCTATGAAAAACTGTTTTTT.

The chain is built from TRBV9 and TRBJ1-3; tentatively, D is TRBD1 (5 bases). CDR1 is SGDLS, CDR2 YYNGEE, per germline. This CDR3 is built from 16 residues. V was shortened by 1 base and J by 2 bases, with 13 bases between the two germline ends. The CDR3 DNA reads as TGTGCCAGCAGCGTAAGCGGGGGTTGGGCTGGAAACACCATATATTTT. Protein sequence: CASSVSGGWAGNTIYF.

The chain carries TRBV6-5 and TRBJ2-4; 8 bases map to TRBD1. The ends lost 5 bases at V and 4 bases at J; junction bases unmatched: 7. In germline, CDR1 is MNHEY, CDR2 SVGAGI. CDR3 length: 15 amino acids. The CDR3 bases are TGTGCCAGCAGTCGTACCGGGACAGGAAAAAACATTCAGTACTTC. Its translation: CASSRTGTGKNIQYF.

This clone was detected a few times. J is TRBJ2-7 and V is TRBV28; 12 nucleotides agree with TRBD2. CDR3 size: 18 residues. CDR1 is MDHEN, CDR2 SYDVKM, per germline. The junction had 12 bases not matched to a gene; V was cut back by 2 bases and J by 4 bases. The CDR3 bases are TGTGCCAGCAGTTTAGTTGGGCTGAGACTAGCGGGGGTTTACGAGCAGTACTTC. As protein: CASSLVGLRLAGVYEQYF.

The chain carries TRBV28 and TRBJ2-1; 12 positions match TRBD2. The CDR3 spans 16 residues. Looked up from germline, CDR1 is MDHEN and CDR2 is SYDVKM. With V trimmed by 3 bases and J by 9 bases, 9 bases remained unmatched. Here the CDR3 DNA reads TGTGCCAGCAGTTTGTTTAGGACTAGCGGGATTAGTGAGCAGTTCTTC. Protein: CASSLFRTSGISEQFF.

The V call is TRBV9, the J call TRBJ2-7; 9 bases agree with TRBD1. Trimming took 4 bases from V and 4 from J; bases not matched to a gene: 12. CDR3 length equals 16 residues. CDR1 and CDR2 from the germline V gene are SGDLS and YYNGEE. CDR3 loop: CASSKHIGTGFYEQYF. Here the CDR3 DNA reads TGTGCCAGCAGCAAACATATAGGGACAGGGTTTTACGAGCAGTACTTC.

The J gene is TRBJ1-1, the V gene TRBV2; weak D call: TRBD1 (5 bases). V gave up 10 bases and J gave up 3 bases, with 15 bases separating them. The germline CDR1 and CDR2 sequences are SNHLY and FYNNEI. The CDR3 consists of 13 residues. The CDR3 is CATPAGGDTEAFF. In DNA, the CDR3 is TGTGCCACCCCGGCGGGGGGGGACACTGAAGCTTTCTTT.

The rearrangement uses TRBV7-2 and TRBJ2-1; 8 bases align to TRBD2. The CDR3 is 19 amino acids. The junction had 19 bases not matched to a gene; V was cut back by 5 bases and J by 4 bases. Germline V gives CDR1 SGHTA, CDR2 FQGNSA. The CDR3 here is CASSPGRSGSRPGYNEQFF. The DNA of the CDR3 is TGTGCCAGCAGCCCCGGCCGGAGCGGGAGCCGGCCGGGGTACAATGAGCAGTTCTTC.

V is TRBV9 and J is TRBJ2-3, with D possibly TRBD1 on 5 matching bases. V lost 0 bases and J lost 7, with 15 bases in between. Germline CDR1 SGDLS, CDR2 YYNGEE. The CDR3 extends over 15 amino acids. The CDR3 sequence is CASSVGTLGANTQYF. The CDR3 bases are TGTGCCAGCAGCGTAGGGACCCTTGGGGCCAATACGCAGTATTTT.

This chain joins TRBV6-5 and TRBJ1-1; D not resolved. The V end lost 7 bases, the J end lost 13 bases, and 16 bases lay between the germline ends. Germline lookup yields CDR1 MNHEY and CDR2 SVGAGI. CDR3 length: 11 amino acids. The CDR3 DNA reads TGTGCCAGCACGGGCCAGTCGCGGGATTTCTTT. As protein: CASTGQSRDFF.

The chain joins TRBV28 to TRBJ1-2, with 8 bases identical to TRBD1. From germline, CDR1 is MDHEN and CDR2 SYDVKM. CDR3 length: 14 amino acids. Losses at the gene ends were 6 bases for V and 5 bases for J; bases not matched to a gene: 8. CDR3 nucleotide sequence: TGTGCCAGCAGCCAGGGGGCGTTGGAATATGGCTACACCTTC. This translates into CASSQGALEYGYTF.

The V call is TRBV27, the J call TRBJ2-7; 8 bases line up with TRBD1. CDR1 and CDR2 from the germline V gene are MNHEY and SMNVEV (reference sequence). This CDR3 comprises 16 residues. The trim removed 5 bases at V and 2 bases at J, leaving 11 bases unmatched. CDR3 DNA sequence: TGTGCCAGCAGTCCCTCCCGGGACAGGCATCCCTACGAGCAGTACTTC. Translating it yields CASSPSRDRHPYEQYF.

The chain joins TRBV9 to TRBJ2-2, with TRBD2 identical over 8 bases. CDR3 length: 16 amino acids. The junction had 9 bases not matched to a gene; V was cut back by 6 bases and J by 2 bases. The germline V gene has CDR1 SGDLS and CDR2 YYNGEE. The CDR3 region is CASTAPGGTNTGELFF. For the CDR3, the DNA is TGTGCCAGCACCGCCCCGGGGGGGACAAACACCGGGGAGCTGTTTTTT.

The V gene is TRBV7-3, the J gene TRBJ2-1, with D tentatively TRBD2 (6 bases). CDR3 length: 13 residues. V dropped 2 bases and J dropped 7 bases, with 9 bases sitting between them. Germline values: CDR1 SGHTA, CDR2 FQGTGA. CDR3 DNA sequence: TGTGCCAGCAGCTTAGGGACTCAGAATGAGCAGTTCTTC. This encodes CASSLGTQNEQFF. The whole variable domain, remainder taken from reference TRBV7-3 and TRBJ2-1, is GAGVSQTPSNKVTEKGKYVELRCDPISGHTALYWYRQSLGQGPEFLIYFQGTGAADDSGLPNDRFFAVRPEGSVSTLKIQRTERGDSAVYLCASSLGTQNEQFFGPGTRLTVL.

The CDR3 DNA follows: TGCACCAGCAGCTCCCCCTCCCTCCTAGCGGGAGGCCTCGAAGGCTACGAGCAGTACTTC. The encoded protein is CTSSSPSLLAGGLEGYEQYF. V usage is TRBV1 and J usage is TRBJ2-7; TRBD2 is the table's D call, not checked against the DNA. TRBV1 is an annotated pseudogene. This CDR3 region has 20 residues.

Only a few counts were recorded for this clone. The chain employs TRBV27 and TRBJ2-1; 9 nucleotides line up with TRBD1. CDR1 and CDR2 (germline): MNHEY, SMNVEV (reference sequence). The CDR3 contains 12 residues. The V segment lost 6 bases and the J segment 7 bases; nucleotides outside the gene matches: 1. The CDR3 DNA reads TGTGCCAGCAGAGGGACAGGGAATGAGCAGTTCTTC. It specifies CASRGTGNEQFF.

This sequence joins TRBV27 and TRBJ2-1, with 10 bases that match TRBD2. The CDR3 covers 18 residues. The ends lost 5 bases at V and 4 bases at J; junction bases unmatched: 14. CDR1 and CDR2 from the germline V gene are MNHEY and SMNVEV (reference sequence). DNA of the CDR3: TGTGCCAGCAGTATTGATTCTAGCGGGAGAACGCGGTACAATGAGCAGTTCTTC. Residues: CASSIDSSGRTRYNEQFF.